Listed here is a single T cell receptor beta chain. At one boundary the junction diverges from the germline segment, which might be a read error. Germline CDR1 reads SGHVT; CDR2 reads SQSDAQ. The length of the CDR3 is 19 residues. This entry comes from a study of control samples from healthy donors and cancer patients. The repertoire was sequenced with immunoSEQ multiplex PCR; TCRdb's copy has only in-frame clones and lacks some. The data hold 130,000 or so clones, with around nine tenths observed a single time. Specimen: PBMCs. The rearrangement uses TRBV7-4 and TRBJ2-1, with TRBD2 matching over 11 bases. The TCR sequence derives from a man aged 50 or older with head and neck cancer. The CDR3 region is CASSVAGSGGEISYNEQFF. CDR3 nucleotides: TGTGCCAGCAGCGTAGCGGGTAGCGGGGGGGAAATCTCCTACAATGAGCAGTTCTTC.